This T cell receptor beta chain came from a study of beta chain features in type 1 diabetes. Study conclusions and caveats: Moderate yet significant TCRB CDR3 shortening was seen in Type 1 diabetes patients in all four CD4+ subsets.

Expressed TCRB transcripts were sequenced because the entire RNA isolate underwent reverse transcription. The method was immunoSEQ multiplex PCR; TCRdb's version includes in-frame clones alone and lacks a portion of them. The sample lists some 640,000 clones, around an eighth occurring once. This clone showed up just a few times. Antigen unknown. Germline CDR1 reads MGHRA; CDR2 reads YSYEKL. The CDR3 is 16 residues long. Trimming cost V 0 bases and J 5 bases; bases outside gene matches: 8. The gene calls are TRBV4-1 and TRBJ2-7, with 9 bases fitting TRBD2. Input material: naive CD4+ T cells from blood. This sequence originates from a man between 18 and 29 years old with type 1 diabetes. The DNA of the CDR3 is TGCGCCAGCAGCCAAGATCTGGGAGGACTAGCGAACGAGCAGTACTTC. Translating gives CASSQDLGGLANEQYF.